Listed here is a single T cell receptor beta chain. The data are from a study of cytomegalovirus exposure and HLA in healthy donors. 13 Jbeta primers and 60 Vbeta primers were used for the PCR. Assay used: immunoSEQ multiplex PCR; TCRdb lists only in-frame clones, some missing. The table has some 150,000 clones, 64% seen once; the top ten hold less than 3%. Specimen: PBMCs. This receptor was taken from a woman aged 40 to 55 in good health and CMV-seronegative.

The CDR3 nucleotides read TGTGCCAGCAGTGAAGCCGGGCAGGGGAATGGCTACACCTTC. It is translated as CASSEAGQGNGYTF. The gene calls are TRBV6-1 and TRBJ1-2; possible D gene TRBD1, 6 bases. CDR3 length equals 14 residues. Trimming pared 0 bases from V and 6 bases from J, leaving 11 bases between. Per germline, CDR1 MNHNS and CDR2 SASEGT.